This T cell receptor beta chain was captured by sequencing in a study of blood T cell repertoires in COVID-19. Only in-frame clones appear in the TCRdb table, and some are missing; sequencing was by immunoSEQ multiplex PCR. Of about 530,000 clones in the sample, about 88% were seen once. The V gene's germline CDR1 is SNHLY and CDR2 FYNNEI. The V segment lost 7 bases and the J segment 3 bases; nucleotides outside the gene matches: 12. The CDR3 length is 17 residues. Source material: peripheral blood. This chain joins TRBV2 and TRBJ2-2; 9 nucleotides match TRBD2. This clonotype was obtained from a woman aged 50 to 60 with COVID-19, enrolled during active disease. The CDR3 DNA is TGTGCCAGCACTCCAGGCGGGGGGGGACGGTACACCGGGGAGCTGTTTTTT. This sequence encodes CASTPGGGGRYTGELFF. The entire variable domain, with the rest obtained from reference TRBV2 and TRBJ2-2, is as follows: EPEVTQTPSHQVTQMGQEVILRCVPISNHLYFYWYRQILGQKVEFLVSFYNNEISEKSEIFDDQFSVERPDGSNFTLKIRSTKLEDSAMYFCASTPGGGGRYTGELFFGEGSRLTVL.